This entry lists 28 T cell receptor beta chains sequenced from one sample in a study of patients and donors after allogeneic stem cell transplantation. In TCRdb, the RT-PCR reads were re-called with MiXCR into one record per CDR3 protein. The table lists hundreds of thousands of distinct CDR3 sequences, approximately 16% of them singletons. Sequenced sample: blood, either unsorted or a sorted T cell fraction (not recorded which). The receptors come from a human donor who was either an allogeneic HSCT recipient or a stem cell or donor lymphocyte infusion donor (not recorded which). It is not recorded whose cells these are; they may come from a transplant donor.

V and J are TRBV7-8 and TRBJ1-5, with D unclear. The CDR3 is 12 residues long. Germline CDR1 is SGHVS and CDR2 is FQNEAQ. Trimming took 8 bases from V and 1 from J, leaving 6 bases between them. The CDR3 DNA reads TGTGCCAGCGGGTACAGCAATCAGCCCCAGCATTTT. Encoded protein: CASGYSNQPQHF.

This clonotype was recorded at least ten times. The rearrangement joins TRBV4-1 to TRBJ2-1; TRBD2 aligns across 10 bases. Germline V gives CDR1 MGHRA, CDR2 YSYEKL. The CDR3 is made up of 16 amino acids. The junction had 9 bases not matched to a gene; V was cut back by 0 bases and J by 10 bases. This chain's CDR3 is CASSQEGLAVLGEQFF. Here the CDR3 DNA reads TGCGCCAGCAGCCAAGAAGGACTAGCGGTTCTAGGGGAGCAGTTCTTC.

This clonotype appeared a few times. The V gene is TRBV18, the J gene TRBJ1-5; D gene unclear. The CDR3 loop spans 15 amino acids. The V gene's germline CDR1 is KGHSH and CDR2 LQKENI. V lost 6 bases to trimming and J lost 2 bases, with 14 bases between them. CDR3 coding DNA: TGTGCCAGCTCGCGTGCCTTTGGGGGCAATCAGCCCCAGCATTTT. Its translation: CASSRAFGGNQPQHF.

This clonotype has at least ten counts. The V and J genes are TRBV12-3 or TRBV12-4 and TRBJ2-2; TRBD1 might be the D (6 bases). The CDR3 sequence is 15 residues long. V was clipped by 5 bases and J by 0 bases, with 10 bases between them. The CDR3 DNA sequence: TGTGCCAGCAGTATCGGACAGCCGAACACCGGGGAGCTGTTTTTT. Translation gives CASSIGQPNTGELFF.

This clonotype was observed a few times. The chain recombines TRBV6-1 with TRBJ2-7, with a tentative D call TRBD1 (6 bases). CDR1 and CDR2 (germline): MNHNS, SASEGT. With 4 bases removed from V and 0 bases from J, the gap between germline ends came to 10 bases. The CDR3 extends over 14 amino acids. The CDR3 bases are TGTGCCAGCAGTGTCCGGGACACCTCCTACGAGCAGTACTTC. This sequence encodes CASSVRDTSYEQYF.

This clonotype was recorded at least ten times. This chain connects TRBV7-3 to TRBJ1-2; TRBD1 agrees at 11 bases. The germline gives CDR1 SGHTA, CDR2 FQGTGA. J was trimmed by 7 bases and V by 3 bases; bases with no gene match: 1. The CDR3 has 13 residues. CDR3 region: CASSLGTGGGYTF. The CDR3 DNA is TGTGCCAGCAGCTTGGGGACAGGGGGTGGCTACACCTTC.

In nucleotides, the CDR3 is TGCGCCAGCAGCTCTGAGGGAAGGAAGGTCCACGAGCAGTACTTC. Protein sequence: CASSSEGRKVHEQYF. V is TRBV5-1 and J is TRBJ2-7; a possible D gene is TRBD2 (5 bases). V lost 3 bases, J lost 5 bases, and 18 bases lay in between. The germline V gene encodes CDR1 SGHRS and CDR2 YFSETQ. CDR3 length: 15 amino acids. The full variable domain, in which reference TRBV5-1 and TRBJ2-7 provide the parts outside the CDR3, is KAGVTQTPRYLIKTRGQQVTLSCSPISGHRSVSWYQQTPGQGLQFLFEYFSETQRNKGNFPGRFSGRQFSNSRSEMNVSTLELGDSALYLCASSSEGRKVHEQYFGPGTRLTVT.

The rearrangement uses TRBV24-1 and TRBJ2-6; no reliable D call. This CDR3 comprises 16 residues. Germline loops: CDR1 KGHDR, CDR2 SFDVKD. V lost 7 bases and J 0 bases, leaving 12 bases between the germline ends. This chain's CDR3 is CATRRRWGSGANVLTF. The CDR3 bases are TGTGCCACCAGGCGCAGGTGGGGCTCTGGGGCCAACGTCCTGACTTTC.

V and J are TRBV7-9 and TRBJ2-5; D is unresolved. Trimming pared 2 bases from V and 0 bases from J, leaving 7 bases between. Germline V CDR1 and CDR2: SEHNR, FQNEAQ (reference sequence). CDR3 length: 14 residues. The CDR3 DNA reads TGTGCCAGCAGCTTATCATCGTACCAAGAGACCCAGTACTTC. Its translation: CASSLSSYQETQYF.

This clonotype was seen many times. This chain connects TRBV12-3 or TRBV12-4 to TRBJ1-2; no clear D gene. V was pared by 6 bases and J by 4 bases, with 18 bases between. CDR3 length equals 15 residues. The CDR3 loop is CASSLGSTLSYGYTF. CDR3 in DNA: TGTGCCAGCAGCTTGGGCAGCACGCTCAGCTATGGCTACACCTTC.

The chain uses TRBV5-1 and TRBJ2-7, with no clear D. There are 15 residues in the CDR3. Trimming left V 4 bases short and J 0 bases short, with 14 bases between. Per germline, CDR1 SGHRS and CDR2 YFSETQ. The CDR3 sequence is CASSSNSPFSYEQYF. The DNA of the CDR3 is TGCGCCAGCAGCAGTAACAGCCCTTTCTCCTACGAGCAGTACTTC.

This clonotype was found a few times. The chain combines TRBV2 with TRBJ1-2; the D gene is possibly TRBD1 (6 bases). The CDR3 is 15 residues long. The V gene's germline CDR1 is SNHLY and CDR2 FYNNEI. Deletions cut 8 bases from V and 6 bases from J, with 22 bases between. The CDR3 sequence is CASDLLAGVRHGYTF. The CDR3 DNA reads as TGTGCCAGCGACTTGTTGGCAGGGGTTAGGCATGGCTACACCTTC.

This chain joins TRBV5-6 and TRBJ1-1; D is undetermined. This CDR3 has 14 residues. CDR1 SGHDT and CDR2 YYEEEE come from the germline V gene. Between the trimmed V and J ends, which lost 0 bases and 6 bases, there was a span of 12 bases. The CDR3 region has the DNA TGTGCCAGCAGCTTGGTGCAGAGGATTCCTGAAGCTTTCTTT. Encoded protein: CASSLVQRIPEAFF.

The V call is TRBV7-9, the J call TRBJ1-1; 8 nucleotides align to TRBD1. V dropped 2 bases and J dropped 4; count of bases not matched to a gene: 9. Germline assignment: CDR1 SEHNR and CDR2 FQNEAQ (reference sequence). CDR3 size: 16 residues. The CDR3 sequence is CASSLYRQGLSTEAFF. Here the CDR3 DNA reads TGTGCCAGCAGCTTATACCGACAGGGGTTGAGCACTGAAGCTTTCTTT.

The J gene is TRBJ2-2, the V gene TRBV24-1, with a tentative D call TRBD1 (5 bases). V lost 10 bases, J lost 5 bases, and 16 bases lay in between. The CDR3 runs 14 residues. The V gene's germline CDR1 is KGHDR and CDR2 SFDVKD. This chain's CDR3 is CATQGVKSTGELFF. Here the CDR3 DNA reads TGTGCCACTCAAGGGGTCAAGTCTACCGGGGAGCTGTTTTTT.

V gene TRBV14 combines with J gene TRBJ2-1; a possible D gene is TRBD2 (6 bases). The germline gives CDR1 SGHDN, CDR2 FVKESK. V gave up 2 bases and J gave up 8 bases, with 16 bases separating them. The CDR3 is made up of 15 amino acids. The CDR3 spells CASSQLALLSDEQFF. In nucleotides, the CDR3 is TGTGCCAGCAGCCAACTAGCGCTTCTTTCGGATGAGCAGTTCTTC.

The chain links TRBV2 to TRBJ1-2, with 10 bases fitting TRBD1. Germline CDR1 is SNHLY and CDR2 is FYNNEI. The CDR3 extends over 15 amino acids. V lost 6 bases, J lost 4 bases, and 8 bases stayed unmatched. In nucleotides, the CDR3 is TGTGCCAGCAGCGAGGGACAGGGGTATAGCTATGGCTACACCTTC. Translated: CASSEGQGYSYGYTF.

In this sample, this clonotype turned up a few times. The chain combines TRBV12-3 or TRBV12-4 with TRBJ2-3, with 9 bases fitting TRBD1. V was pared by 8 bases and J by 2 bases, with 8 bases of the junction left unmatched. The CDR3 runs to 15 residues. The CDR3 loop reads CASGNRGRSTDTQYF. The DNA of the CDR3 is TGTGCCAGCGGCAACAGGGGGCGATCCACAGATACGCAGTATTTT.

In nucleotides, the CDR3 is TGTGCCAGCAGTTTATTTTCCGGGCCGAACACTGAAGCTTTCTTT. It specifies CASSLFSGPNTEAFF. This chain links TRBV6-2 or TRBV6-3 with TRBJ1-1; D not certain. The V gene's germline CDR1 is MNHEY and CDR2 SVGEGT. The CDR3 is made up of 15 amino acids. The germline V and J ends were trimmed by 4 bases and 1 base, with 13 bases remaining between them.

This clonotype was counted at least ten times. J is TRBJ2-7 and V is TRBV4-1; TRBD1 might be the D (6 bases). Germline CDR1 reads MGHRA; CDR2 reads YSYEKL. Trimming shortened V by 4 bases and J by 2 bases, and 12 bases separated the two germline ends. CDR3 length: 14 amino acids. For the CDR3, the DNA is TGCGCCAGCAGCCCCAGGGGTAGCCCCTACGAGCAGTACTTC. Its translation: CASSPRGSPYEQYF.

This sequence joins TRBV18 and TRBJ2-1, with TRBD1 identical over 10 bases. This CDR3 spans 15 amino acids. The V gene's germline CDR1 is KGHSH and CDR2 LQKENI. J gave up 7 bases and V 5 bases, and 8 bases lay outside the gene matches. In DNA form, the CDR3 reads TGTGCCAGCTCAGATCTAGGACAGGGGGAAAATGAGCAGTTCTTC. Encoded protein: CASSDLGQGENEQFF.

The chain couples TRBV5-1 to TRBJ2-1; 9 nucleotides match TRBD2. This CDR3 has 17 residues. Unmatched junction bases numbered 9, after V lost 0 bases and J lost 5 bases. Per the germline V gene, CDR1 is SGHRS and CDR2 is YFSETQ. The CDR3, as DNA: TGCGCCAGCAGCTTGGCAATCCTAGCGGGGATCGACAATGAGCAGTTCTTC. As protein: CASSLAILAGIDNEQFF.

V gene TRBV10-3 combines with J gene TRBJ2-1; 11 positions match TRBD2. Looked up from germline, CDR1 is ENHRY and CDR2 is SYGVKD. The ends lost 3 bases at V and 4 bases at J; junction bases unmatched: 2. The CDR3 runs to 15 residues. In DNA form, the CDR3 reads TGTGCCATCAGTGACCCTAGCGGGGGGTACAATGAGCAGTTCTTC. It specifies CAISDPSGGYNEQFF.

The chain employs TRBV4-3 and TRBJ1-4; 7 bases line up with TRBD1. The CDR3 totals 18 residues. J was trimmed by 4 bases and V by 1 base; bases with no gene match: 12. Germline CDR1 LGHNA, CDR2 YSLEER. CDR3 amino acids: CASSQGGQPSTINEKLFF. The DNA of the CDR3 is TGCGCCAGCAGCCAAGGGGGACAGCCCAGCACGATTAATGAAAAACTGTTTTTT.

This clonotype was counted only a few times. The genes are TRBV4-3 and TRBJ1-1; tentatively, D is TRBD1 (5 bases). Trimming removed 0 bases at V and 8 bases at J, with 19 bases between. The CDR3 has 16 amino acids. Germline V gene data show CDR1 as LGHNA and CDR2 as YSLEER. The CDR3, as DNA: TGCGCCAGCAGCCAAGAGGGAGGGACGGCGGAGGGGGAAGCTTTCTTT. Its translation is CASSQEGGTAEGEAFF.

The CDR3 spells CASSESGNWETQYF. The CDR3 coding sequence is TGTGCCAGCAGTGAATCGGGGAATTGGGAGACCCAGTACTTC. The chain couples TRBV25-1 to TRBJ2-5; a weak D match, TRBD2 (5 bases). Trimming shortened V by 1 base and J by 5 bases, and 11 bases separated the two germline ends. Germline V gene lookup returns CDR1 MGHDK and CDR2 SYGVNS. The CDR3 totals 14 residues.

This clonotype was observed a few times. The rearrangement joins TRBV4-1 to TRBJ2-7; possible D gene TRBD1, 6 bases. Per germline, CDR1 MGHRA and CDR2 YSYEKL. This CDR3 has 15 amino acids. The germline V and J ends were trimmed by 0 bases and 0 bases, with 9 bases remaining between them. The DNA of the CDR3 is TGCGCCAGCAGCCAAGATCGGGACATCTCCTACGAGCAGTACTTC. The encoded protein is CASSQDRDISYEQYF.

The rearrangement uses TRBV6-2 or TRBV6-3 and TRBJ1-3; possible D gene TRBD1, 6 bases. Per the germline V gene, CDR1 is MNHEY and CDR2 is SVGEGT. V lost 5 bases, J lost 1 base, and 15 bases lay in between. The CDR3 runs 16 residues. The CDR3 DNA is TGTGCCAGCAGTGCCCCGGGACATCCTTCTGGAAACACCATATATTTT. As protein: CASSAPGHPSGNTIYF.